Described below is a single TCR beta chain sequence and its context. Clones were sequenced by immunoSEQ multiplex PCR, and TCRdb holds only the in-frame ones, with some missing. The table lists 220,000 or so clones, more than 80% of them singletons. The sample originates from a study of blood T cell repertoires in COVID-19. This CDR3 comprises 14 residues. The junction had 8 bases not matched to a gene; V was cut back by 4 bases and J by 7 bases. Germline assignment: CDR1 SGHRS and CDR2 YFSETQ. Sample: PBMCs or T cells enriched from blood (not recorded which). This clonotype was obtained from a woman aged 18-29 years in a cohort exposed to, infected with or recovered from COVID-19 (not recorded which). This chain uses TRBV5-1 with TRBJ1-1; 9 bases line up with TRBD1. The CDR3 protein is CASSIGTGKLEAFF. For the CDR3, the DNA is TGCGCCAGCAGCATCGGGACAGGGAAACTTGAAGCTTTCTTT.